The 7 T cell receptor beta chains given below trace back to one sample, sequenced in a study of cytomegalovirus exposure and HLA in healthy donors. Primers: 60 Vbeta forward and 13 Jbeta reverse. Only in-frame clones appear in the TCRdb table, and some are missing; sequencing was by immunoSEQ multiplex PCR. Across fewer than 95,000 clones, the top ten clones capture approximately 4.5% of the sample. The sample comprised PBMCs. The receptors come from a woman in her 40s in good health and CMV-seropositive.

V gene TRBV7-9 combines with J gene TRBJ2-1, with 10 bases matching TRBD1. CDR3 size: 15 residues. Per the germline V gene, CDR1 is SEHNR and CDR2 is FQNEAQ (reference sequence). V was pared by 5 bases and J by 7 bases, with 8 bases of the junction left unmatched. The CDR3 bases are TGTGCCAGCAGCCCGGGACAGGGGCCGACTAATGAGCAGTTCTTC. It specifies CASSPGQGPTNEQFF.

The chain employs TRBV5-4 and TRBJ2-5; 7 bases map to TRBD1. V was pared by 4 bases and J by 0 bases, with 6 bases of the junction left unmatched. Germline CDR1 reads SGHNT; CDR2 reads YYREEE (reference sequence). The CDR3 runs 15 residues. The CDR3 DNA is TGTGCCAGCAGCCCCTCGGGACAGAACCAAGAGACCCAGTACTTC. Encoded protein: CASSPSGQNQETQYF.

The CDR3 nucleotides are TGTGCCAGCTCACTTATATCACAGGGGTCTGGAAACACCATATATTTT. Translated, it gives CASSLISQGSGNTIYF. The V call is TRBV18, the J call TRBJ1-3, with TRBD1 matching 7 bases. Germline loops: CDR1 KGHSH, CDR2 LQKENI. The CDR3 is 16 amino acids. The ends lost 4 bases at V and 1 base at J; junction bases unmatched: 7.

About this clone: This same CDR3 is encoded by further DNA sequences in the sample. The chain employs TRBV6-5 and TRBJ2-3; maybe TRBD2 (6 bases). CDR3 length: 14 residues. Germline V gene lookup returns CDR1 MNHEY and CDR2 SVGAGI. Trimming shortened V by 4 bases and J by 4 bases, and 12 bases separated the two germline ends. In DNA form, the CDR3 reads TGTGCCAGCAGTTGGGAGGTGGAGGCAGATACGCAGTATTTT. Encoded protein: CASSWEVEADTQYF.

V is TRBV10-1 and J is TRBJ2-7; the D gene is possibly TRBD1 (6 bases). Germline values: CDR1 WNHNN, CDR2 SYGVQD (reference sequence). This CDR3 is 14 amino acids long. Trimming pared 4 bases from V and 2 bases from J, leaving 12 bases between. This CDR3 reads CASSGGRGPYEQYF. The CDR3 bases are TGCGCCAGCAGTGGTGGCAGGGGACCCTACGAGCAGTACTTC.

CDR3 in amino acids: CASSETETYEQYF. Here the CDR3 DNA reads TGTGCCAGCAGCGAGACGGAGACCTACGAGCAGTACTTC. The chain has TRBV5-5 and TRBJ2-7; D uncertain. Germline V CDR1 and CDR2: SGHKS, YYEKEE (reference sequence). The CDR3 consists of 13 residues. Deletions cut 4 bases from V and 2 bases from J, with 10 bases between. The variable domain in full, with the rest retrieved from reference TRBV5-5 and TRBJ2-7, is DAGVTQSPTHLIKTRGQQVTLRCSPISGHKSVSWYQQVLGQGPQFIFQYYEKEERGRGNFPDRFSARQFPNYSSELNVNALLLGDSALYLCASSETETYEQYFGPGTRLTVT.

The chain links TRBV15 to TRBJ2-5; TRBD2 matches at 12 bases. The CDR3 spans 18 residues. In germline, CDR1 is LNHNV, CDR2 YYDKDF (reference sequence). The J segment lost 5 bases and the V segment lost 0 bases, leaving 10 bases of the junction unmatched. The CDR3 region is CATSRDRLAGGLRETQYF. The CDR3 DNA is TGTGCCACCAGCAGAGATCGGCTAGCGGGGGGGTTGAGGGAGACCCAGTACTTC.